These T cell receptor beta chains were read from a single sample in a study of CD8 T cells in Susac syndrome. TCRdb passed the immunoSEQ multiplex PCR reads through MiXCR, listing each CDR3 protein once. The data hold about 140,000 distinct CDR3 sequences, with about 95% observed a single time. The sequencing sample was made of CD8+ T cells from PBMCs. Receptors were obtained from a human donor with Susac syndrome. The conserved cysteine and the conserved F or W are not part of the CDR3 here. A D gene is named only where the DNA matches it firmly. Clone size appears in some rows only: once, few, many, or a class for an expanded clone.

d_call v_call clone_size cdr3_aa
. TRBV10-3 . AISESQTRDGGAF
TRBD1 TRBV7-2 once ASTIGDSLGNEKLF
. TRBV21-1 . ASSKGGLTGTDTQY
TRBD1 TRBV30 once AWTRGQGNQPQH
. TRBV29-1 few SVEAGNTEAF
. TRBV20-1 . SARHLNTEAF
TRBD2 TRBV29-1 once SVEDAGGDSPGTSGSWGYNEQF
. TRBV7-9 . ASSFPRDEQF
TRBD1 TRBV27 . ATAGTGYGYT
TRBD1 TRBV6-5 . ASSRDSGYGYT
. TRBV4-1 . ASSIPGFGYT
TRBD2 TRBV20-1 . SAPGLAGGSDTQY
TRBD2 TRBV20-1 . SAIGLAGDEQF
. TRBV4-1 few ASSQGGLSYEQY
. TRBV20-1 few SARDSSYEQY
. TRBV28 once ASSLLPTGSYNEQF
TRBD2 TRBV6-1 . ASRLATSGSYNEQF
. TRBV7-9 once ASSLTGLGSATEAF
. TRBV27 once ASSLAGDGDTEAF
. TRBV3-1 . ASSQDRMREGYGYT
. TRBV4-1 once ASSQEPQGEHT
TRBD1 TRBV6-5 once ASSYGTGPTEAF
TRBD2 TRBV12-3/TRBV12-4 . ASSFREGSPSGANVLT
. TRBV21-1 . ASSPRDRSTDTQY
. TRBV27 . ASSASRNTEAF
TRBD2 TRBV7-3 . ASSRTSGEWDEQF
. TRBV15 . ATQGAQETQY
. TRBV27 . ATRGGNQPQH
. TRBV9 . ASSSRDLEQF
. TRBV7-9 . ASSSEVAYEQY
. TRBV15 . ATSREFRVGEKLF
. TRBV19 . ASSIPDSRGYT
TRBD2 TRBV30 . AWSPRWSGREGTDTQY
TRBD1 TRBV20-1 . SATPDRGPYNEQF
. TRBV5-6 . ASSQGQQPQH
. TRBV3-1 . ASSQEGRDTDTQY
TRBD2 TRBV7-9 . ASSSTESGSWGEQY
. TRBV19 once ATAWGSGEQY
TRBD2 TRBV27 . ASSVSGEWNEQF
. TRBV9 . ASSPPPGSTEAF
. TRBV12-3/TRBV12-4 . ASSSTSRGLYEQY
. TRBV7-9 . ASSLDADTQY
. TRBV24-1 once ATSESGTETQY
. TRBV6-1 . ASSQGGIRNEQF
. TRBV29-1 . SVDRKDGYGYT
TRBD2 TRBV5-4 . ASSLAGALADLLETQY
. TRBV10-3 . AISAPNTDTQY
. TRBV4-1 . ASSQMRVAEQF
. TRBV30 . AWSVTRGPEQF
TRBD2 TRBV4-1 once ASSRLELGLAGNNEQF
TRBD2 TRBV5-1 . ASRWTSGSTDTQY
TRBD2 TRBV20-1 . SARDYLADSYEQY
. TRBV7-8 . ASSLEARSSYEQY